Listed here are 9 T cell receptor beta chains from one sample, sequenced in a study of blood T cell repertoires in COVID-19. Assay: immunoSEQ multiplex PCR; the TCRdb copy retains only in-frame clones and omits some. Among roughly 150,000 clones, about 88% were seen once, and the ten largest hold 5% to 6%. The sequencing input was peripheral blood. The receptors were sampled from a woman between 50 and 59 years old with COVID-19, enrolled during active disease.

Comment on this clone: Other DNA sequences in the sample encode the same CDR3. The rearrangement uses TRBV11-2 and TRBJ2-1; possibly TRBD1 for D (5 bases). The CDR3 contains 16 residues. CDR1 SGHAT and CDR2 FQNNGV come from the germline V gene. V was shortened by 1 base and J by 0 bases, with 10 bases between the two germline ends. CDR3 amino acids: CASSLGQGSSYNEQFF. The CDR3 DNA reads TGTGCCAGCAGCTTAGGGCAGGGCAGCTCCTACAATGAGCAGTTCTTC.

This clone was counted only a few times. V usage is TRBV6-1 and J usage is TRBJ2-7; D may be TRBD1 (6 bases). This CDR3 has 16 amino acids. The V end lost 3 bases, the J end lost 2 bases, and 17 bases lay between the germline ends. CDR1 is MNHNS and CDR2 is SASEGT in the germline V gene. The CDR3 coding sequence is TGTGCCAGCAGTGATGGGGAGCAGGGGAGAGCCTACGAGCAGTACTTC. It specifies CASSDGEQGRAYEQYF.

The chain couples TRBV6-1 to TRBJ2-3, with D possibly being TRBD1 (5 bases). Per the germline V gene, CDR1 is MNHNS and CDR2 is SASEGT. Trimming took 4 bases from V and 2 from J, leaving 16 bases between them. This CDR3 contains 16 residues. This chain's CDR3 is CASSVRKGFHTDTQYF. The CDR3 nucleotides read TGTGCCAGCAGTGTTCGGAAGGGGTTTCACACAGATACGCAGTATTTT.

The chain couples TRBV19 to TRBJ1-6; TRBD1 matches at 9 bases. J gave up 11 bases and V 8 bases, and 13 bases lay outside the gene matches. CDR3 length equals 15 residues. Germline V gives CDR1 LNHDA, CDR2 SQIVND (reference sequence). CDR3: CASSPGTGSSAPLHF. CDR3 DNA: TGTGCCAGTTCCCCCGGGACAGGGTCTTCGGCACCCCTCCACTTT.

V is TRBV27 and J is TRBJ2-6; a weak D match, TRBD1 (6 bases). This CDR3 spans 18 amino acids. Germline loops: CDR1 MNHEY, CDR2 SMNVEV (reference sequence). The V and J ends lost 5 bases and 1 base respectively, with 18 bases between them. The CDR3 DNA is TGTGCCAGCAGTCCTCCCCCAGGGGCCCTATCTGGGGCCAACGTCCTGACTTTC. As protein: CASSPPPGALSGANVLTF. The variable domain in full, with the rest retrieved from reference TRBV27 and TRBJ2-6, is EAQVTQNPRYLITVTGKKLTVTCSQNMNHEYMSWYRQDPGLGLRQIYYSMNVEVTDKGDVPEGYKVSRKEKRNFPLILESPSPNQTSLYFCASSPPPGALSGANVLTFGAGSRLTVL.

V gene TRBV5-1 combines with J gene TRBJ2-3, with 9 bases that match TRBD1. This CDR3 has 15 residues. Germline CDR1 reads SGHRS; CDR2 reads YFSETQ. Trimming took 5 bases from V and 2 from J; bases not matched to a gene: 6. CDR3 sequence: CASSSGTGPTDTQYF. The CDR3 DNA sequence: TGCGCCAGCAGTTCCGGGACAGGGCCCACAGATACGCAGTATTTT. Variable domain in full (rest from reference TRBV5-1 and TRBJ2-3): KAGVTQTPRYLIKTRGQQVTLSCSPISGHRSVSWYQQTPGQGLQFLFEYFSETQRNKGNFPGRFSGRQFSNSRSEMNVSTLELGDSALYLCASSSGTGPTDTQYFGPGTRLTVL.

This chain joins TRBV19 and TRBJ2-1; TRBD2 matches at 11 bases. The germline V gene encodes CDR1 LNHDA and CDR2 SQIVND (reference sequence). The CDR3 runs to 16 residues. Trimming removed 6 bases from V and 7 bases from J; junction bases left unmatched: 11. CDR3 loop: CASSSIAGGPSNEQFF. CDR3 sequence (DNA): TGTGCCAGTAGCTCAATAGCGGGGGGGCCTTCTAATGAGCAGTTCTTC.

This clone was observed at least ten times. The chain employs TRBV2 and TRBJ1-1, with unresolved D. In germline, CDR1 is SNHLY, CDR2 FYNNEI. Trimming removed 3 bases from V and 1 base from J, with 6 bases in between. CDR3 size: 13 residues. The CDR3 region has the DNA TGTGCCAGCAGTGATTACGGGAACACTGAAGCTTTCTTT. Translation: CASSDYGNTEAFF.

The chain combines TRBV7-2 with TRBJ2-1; D is unresolved. Germline CDR1 and CDR2: SGHTA and FQGNSA. The CDR3 is made up of 16 amino acids. Trimming removed 8 bases from V and 0 bases from J, with 17 bases in between. This CDR3 is CASGPPPAASYNEQFF. CDR3 sequence (DNA): TGTGCCAGCGGCCCCCCCCCGGCGGCCTCCTACAATGAGCAGTTCTTC.